The sequence of this TCR beta chain was determined in a study of vaccination and CD4 T cells after COVID-19. Across the whole study: Overlapping peptides covering the spike proteins of SARS-CoV-2, HCoV-NL63, HCoV-OC43 and HCoV-229E were added to stimulate cells.

Regarding treatment: roughly ten-day PBMC culture with coronavirus spike peptide pools or control peptides (ViraFEST assay). After being plated at two million per well, PBMCs were cultured with about 10 IU/ml IL-2 and about 10 ug/ml peptide pools. The study sequenced cultured CD4+ T cell DNA using the Oncomine TCR Beta short-read assay. MiXCR, applied by TCRdb to the PCR reads, yields one record per CDR3 protein. The sample comprises roughly 20,000 distinct CDR3 sequences, approximately 40% of which are singletons, and around 5.8% rests with the top ten. V lost 3 bases, J lost 2 bases, and 13 bases lay in between. The CDR3 extends over 15 amino acids. Germline V gene lookup returns CDR1 SGHAT and CDR2 FQNNGV. This clonotype was counted between two and nine times. Antigen specificity is unknown.

This chain links TRBV11-2 with TRBJ1-1, with a tentative D call TRBD1 (6 bases). Here the sequenced sample was CD4+ T cells from blood, cultured in vitro, taken before SARS-CoV-2 vaccination. The source is a human donor who had recovered from COVID-19. For the CDR3, the DNA is TGTGCCAGCAGCTTTAGCTCCAGGGGCAACACTGAAGCTTTCTTT. Translated, it gives CASSFSSRGNTEAFF.